These T cell receptor beta chains were read from a single sample in a study of blood T cell repertoires in COVID-19. Produced via immunoSEQ multiplex PCR; TCRdb's table is partial and in-frame only. The table records 200,000 to 300,000 clones, roughly 85% of them present only once. Source material: PBMCs or T cells enriched from blood (not recorded which). The receptors shown here come from a woman between 45 and 65 years old with acute COVID-19. CDR3s include the opening cysteine and the closing phenylalanine or tryptophan.

v_gene | CDR3aa
TRBV7-2 | CASSLRGQDYNEQFF
TRBV18 | CASSQPGNGYTF
TRBV4-2 | CASSPGWNTEAFF
TRBV30 | CAWSSPRDRGGFIQRYEQYF
TRBV10-3 | CAIRDTGVYGYTF
TRBV7-6 | CASVGTGGAGANVLTF
TRBV7-2 | CASSIRDEAFF
TRBV30 | CAWSPNFGLPGELFF
TRBV4-3 | CASSQARTVTGELFF
TRBV19 | CASSSGVGGYTF
TRBV6-5 | CASSSSRSYSPLHF
TRBV5-4 | CASSTLSGHRKTSYGYTF
TRBV7-9 | CASSFSRDRGEKLFF
TRBV11-2 | CASRPGQASSYEQYF
TRBV5-1 | CASSLSTLNEKLFF
TRBV7-6 | CASSSQLMMGIASGNTIYF
TRBV6-6 | CASSYSQYQETQYF
TRBV12-3/TRBV12-4 | CASSPPRTAEAFF
TRBV12-5 | CASGLTLATDTQYF